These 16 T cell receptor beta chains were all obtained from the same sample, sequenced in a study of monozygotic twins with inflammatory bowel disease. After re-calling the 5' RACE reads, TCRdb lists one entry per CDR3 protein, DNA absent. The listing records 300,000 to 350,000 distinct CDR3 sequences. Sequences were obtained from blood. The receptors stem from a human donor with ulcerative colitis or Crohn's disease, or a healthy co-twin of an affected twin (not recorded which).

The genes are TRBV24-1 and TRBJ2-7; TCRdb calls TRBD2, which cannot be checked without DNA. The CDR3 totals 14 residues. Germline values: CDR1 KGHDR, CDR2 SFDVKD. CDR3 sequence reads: CATSAAGGAYEQYF.

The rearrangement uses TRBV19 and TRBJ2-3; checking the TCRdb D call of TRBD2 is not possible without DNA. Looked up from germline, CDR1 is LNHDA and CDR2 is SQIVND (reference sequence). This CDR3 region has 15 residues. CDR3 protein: CASSNRPRGGDTQYF.

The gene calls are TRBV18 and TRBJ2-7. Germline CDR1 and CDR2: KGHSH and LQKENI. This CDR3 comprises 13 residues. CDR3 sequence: CASSPVAQYEQYF.

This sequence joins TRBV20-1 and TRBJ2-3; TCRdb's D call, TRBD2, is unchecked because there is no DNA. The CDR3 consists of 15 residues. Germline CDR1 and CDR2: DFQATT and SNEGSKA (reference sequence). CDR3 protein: CSAPSGGAFTDTQYF.

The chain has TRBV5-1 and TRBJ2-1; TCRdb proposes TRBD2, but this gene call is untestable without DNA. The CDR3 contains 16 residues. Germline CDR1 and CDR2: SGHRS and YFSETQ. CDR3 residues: CASSLMLAGGNNEQFF. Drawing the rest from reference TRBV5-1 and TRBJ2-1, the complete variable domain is KAGVTQTPRYLIKTRGQQVTLSCSPISGHRSVSWYQQTPGQGLQFLFEYFSETQRNKGNFPGRFSGRQFSNSRSEMNVSTLELGDSALYLCASSLMLAGGNNEQFFGPGTRLTVL.

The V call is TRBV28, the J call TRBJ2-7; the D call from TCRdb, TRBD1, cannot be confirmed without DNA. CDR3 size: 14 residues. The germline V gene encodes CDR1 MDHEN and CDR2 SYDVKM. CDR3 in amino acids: CASGGTGGSYEQYF.

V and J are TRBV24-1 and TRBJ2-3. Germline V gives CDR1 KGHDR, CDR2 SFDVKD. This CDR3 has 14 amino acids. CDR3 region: CATSDFPNTDTQYF.

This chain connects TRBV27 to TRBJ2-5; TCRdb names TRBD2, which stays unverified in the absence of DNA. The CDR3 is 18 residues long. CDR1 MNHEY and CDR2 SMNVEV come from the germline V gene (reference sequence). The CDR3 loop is CASSARAASGNSLGTQYF.

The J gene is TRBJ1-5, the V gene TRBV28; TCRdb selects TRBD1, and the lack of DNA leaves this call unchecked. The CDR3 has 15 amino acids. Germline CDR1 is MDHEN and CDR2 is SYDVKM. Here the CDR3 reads CASILMGAIGQPQHF.

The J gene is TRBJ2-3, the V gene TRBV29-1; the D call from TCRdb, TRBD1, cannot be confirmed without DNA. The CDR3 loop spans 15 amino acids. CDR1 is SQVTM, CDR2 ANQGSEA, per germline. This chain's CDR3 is CSVGKGQGGRDTQYF.

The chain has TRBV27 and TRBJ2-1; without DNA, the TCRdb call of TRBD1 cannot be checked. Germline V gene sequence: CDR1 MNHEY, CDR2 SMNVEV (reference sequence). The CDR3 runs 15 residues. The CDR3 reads CASSLSRDRANEQFF.

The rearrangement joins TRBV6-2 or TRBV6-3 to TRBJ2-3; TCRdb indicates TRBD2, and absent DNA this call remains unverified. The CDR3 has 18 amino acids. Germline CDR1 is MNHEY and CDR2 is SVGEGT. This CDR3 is CASSYSIVQRRPTDTQYF.

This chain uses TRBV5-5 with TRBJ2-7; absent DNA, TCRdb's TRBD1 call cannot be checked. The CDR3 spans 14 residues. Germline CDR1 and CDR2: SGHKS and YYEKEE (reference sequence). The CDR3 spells CASSLWDGAYEQYF.

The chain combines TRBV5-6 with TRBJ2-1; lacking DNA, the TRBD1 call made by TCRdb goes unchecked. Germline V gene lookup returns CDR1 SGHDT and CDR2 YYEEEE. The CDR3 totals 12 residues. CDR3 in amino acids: CASSLEAGVEFF.

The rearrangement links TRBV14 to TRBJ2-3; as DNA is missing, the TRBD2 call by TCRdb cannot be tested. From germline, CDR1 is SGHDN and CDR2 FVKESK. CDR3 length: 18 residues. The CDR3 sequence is CASSHRLAGALSTDTQYF.

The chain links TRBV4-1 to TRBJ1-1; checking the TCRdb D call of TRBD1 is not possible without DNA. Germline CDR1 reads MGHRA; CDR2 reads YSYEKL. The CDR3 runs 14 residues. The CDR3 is CASSQPTGYTEAFF.